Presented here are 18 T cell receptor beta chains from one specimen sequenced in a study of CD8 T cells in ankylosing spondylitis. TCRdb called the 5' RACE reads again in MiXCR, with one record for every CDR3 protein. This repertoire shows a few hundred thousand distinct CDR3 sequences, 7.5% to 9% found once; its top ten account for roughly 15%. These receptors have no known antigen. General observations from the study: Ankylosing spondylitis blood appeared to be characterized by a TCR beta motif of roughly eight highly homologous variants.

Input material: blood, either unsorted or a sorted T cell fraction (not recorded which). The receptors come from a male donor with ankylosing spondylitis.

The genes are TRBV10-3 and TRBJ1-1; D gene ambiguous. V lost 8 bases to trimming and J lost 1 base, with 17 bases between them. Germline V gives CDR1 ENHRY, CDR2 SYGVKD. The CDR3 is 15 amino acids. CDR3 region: CAIAPQNGPNTEAFF. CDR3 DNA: TGTGCCATCGCGCCCCAAAACGGACCGAACACTGAAGCTTTCTTT.

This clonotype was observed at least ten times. In DNA form, the CDR3 reads TGTGCCAGCCGGAGGACTAGTGTCTCCGAGCAGTACTTC. Amino acids: CASRRTSVSEQYF. The chain has TRBV27 and TRBJ2-7; 7 nucleotides match TRBD2. CDR3 length: 13 residues. Germline trimming cut 8 bases from V and 6 bases from J; bases unmatched to any gene: 10. Germline lookup yields CDR1 MNHEY and CDR2 SMNVEV (reference sequence).

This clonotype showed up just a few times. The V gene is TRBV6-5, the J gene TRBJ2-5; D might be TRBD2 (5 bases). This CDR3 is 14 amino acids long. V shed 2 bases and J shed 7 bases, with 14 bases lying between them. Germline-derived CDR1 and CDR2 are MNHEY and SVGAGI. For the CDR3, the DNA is TGTGCCAGCAGTTACAAAGACCCCCGGGGGACCCAGTACTTC. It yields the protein CASSYKDPRGTQYF.

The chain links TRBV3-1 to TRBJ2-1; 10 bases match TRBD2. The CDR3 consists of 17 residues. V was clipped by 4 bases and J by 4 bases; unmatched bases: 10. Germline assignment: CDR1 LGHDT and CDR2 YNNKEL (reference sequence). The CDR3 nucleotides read TGTGCCAGCAGCCCCAGAGGAGGACTAGCGGCTTACAATGAGCAGTTCTTC. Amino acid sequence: CASSPRGGLAAYNEQFF.

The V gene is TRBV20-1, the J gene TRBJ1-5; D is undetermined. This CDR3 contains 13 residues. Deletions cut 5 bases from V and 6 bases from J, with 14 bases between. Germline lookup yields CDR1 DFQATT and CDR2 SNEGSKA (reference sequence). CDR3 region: CSAHYRLFQPQHF. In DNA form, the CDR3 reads TGCAGTGCTCACTACCGCCTTTTTCAGCCCCAGCATTTT.

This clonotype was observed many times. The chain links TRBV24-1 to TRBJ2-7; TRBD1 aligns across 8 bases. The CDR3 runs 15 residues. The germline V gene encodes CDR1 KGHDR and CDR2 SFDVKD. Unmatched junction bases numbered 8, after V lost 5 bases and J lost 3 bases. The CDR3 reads CATSGNRGNDYEQYF. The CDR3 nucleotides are TGTGCCACCAGTGGAAACAGGGGGAACGACTACGAGCAGTACTTC.

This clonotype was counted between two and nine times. CDR3 DNA: TGTGCCACCAGTGACGCAGCGGGAGTCGCAGATACGCAGTATTTT. Its translation is CATSDAAGVADTQYF. This chain uses TRBV24-1 with TRBJ2-3; TRBD2 aligns across 8 bases. V trimming: 4 bases; J trimming: 4 bases; junction bases outside the gene matches: 6. Per the germline V gene, CDR1 is KGHDR and CDR2 is SFDVKD. This CDR3 contains 15 residues.

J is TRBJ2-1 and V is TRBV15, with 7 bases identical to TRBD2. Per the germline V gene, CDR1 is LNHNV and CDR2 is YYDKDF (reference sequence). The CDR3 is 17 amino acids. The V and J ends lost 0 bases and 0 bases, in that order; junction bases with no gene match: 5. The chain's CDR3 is CATSRELAASSYNEQFF. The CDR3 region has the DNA TGTGCCACCAGCAGAGAGCTAGCGGCAAGCTCCTACAATGAGCAGTTCTTC.

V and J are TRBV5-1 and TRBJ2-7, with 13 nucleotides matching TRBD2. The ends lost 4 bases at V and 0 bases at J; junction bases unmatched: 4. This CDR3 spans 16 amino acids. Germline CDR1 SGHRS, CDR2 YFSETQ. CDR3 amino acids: CASSLRTSGSSYEQYF. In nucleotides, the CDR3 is TGCGCCAGCAGCCTCCGGACTAGCGGGAGCTCCTACGAGCAGTACTTC.

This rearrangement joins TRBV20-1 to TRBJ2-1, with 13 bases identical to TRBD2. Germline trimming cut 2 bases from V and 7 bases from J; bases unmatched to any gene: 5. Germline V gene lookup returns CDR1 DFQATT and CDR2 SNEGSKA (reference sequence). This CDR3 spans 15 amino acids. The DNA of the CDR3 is TGCAGTGCTAGACCGGGGACTAGCGGGATAAATGAGCAGTTCTTC. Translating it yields CSARPGTSGINEQFF.

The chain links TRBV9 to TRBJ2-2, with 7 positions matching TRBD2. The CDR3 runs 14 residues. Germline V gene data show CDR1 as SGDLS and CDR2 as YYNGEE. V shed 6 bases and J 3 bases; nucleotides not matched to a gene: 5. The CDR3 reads CASNVGGDTGELFF. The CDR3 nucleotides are TGTGCCAGCAACGTGGGAGGGGACACCGGGGAGCTGTTTTTT.

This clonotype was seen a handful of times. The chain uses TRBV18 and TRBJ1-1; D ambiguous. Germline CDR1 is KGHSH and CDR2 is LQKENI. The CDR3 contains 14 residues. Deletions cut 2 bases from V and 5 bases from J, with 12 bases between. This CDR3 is CASSPVTAWTEAFF. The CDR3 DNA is TGTGCCAGCTCACCAGTTACAGCCTGGACTGAAGCTTTCTTT. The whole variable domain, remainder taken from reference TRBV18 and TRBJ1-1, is NAGVMQNPRHLVRRRGQEARLRCSPMKGHSHVYWYRQLPEEGLKFMVYLQKENIIDESGMPKERFSAEFPKEGPSILRIQQVVRGDSAAYFCASSPVTAWTEAFFGQGTRLTVV.

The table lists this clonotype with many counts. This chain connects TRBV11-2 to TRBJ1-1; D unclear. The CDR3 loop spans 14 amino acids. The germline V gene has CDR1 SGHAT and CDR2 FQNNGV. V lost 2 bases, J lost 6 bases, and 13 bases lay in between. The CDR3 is CASSLFGGGAEAFF. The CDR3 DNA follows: TGTGCCAGCAGCTTATTCGGAGGAGGAGCTGAAGCTTTCTTT.

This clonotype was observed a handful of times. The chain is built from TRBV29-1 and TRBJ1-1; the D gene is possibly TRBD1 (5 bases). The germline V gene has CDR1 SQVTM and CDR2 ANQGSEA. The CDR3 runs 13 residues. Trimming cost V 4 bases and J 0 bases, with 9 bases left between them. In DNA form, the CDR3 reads TGCAGCGTTGCGACAGCGATGAACACTGAAGCTTTCTTT. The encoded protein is CSVATAMNTEAFF. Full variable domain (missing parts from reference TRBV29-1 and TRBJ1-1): SAVISQKPSRDICQRGTSLTIQCQVDSQVTMMFWYRQQPGQSLTLIATANQGSEATYESGFVIDKFPISRPNLTFSTLTVSNMSPEDSSIYLCSVATAMNTEAFFGQGTRLTVV.

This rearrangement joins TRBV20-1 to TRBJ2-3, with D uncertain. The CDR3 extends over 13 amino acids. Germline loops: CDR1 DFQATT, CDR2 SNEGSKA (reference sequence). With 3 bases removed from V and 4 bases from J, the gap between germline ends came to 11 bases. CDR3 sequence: CSARSPLSDTQYF. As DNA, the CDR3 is TGCAGTGCTAGGTCGCCCCTGTCAGATACGCAGTATTTT.

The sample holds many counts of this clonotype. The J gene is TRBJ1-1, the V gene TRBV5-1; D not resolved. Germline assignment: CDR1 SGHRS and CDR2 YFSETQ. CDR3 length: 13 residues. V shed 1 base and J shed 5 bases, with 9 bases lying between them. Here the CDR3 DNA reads TGCGCCAGCAGCTTGTCCAGTAGAACTGAAGCTTTCTTT. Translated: CASSLSSRTEAFF.

The CDR3 bases are TGTGCCAGCAGCCGTGCTAGCGAGAACACCGGGGAGCTGTTTTTT. Translated, it gives CASSRASENTGELFF. The chain employs TRBV4-2 and TRBJ2-2; TRBD2 might be the D (6 bases). The CDR3 consists of 15 residues. Trimming removed 4 bases from V and 1 base from J, with 10 bases in between. Germline CDR1 and CDR2: LGHNA and YNFKEQ.

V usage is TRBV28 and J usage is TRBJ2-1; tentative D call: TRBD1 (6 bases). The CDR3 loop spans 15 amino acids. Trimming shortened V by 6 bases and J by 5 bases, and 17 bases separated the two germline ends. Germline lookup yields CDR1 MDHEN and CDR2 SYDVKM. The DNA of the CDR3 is TGTGCCAGCAGACCGTTGGGACAAGGACACAATGAGCAGTTCTTC. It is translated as CASRPLGQGHNEQFF.